Listed below are T cell receptor beta chains from one sample, sequenced in a study of cytomegalovirus exposure and HLA in healthy donors. Using immunoSEQ multiplex PCR, the repertoire was profiled, and TCRdb retains in-frame clones only, with some absent. This sample's table reports around 160,000 clones. Sequencing used PBMCs. The receptors shown here come from a woman aged 45-59 years in good health and CMV-seronegative. CDR3s include the opening cysteine and the closing phenylalanine or tryptophan. The order of the fields is D gene, J gene, V gene, CDR3 protein, CDR3 DNA. The D gene is left open where the match is weak.

d_gene: TRBD1
j_gene: TRBJ1-1
v_gene: TRBV2
CDR3aa: CASSPGQGTEAFF
CDR3nt: TGTGCCAGCAGTCCGGGACAGGGGACTGAAGCTTTCTTT

d_gene: NA
j_gene: TRBJ1-2
v_gene: TRBV7-2
CDR3aa: CASSLGRVNYGYTF
CDR3nt: TGTGCCAGCAGCTTAGGCAGGGTTAACTATGGCTACACCTTC

d_gene: NA
j_gene: TRBJ1-6
v_gene: TRBV28
CDR3aa: CASRTLNSPLHF
CDR3nt: TGTGCCAGCAGGACTTTGAATTCACCCCTCCACTTT

d_gene: NA
j_gene: TRBJ1-1
v_gene: TRBV5-4
CDR3aa: CALSGPPNTEAFF
CDR3nt: TGTGCCCTTTCAGGGCCCCCAAACACTGAAGCTTTCTTT

d_gene: NA
j_gene: TRBJ1-5
v_gene: TRBV5-1
CDR3aa: CASSLIGGGQPQHF
CDR3nt: TGCGCCAGCAGCTTAATTGGAGGAGGACAGCCCCAGCATTTT

d_gene: TRBD1
j_gene: TRBJ1-1
v_gene: TRBV18
CDR3aa: CASSPPGGHTEAFF
CDR3nt: TGTGCCAGCTCACCACCAGGGGGCCACACTGAAGCTTTCTTT

d_gene: TRBD1
j_gene: TRBJ2-7
v_gene: TRBV27
CDR3aa: CASGGQGTYEQYF
CDR3nt: TGTGCCAGCGGGGGACAGGGAACCTACGAGCAGTACTTC

d_gene: TRBD2
j_gene: TRBJ2-7
v_gene: TRBV5-1
CDR3aa: CASSLGTSGRYEQYF
CDR3nt: TGCGCCAGCAGCTTGGGGACTAGCGGGAGATACGAGCAGTACTTC

d_gene: TRBD1
j_gene: TRBJ1-5
v_gene: TRBV19
CDR3aa: CASRENRGGNQPQHF
CDR3nt: TGTGCCAGTAGGGAGAACAGGGGCGGCAATCAGCCCCAGCATTTT

d_gene: NA
j_gene: TRBJ2-3
v_gene: TRBV7-2
CDR3aa: CASSSHQPGSTDTQYF
CDR3nt: TGTGCCAGCAGCTCCCACCAACCCGGTAGCACAGATACGCAGTATTTT

d_gene: NA
j_gene: TRBJ2-3
v_gene: TRBV28
CDR3aa: CASSPTRGNVADTQYF
CDR3nt: TGTGCCAGCAGTCCCACCAGGGGCAATGTAGCAGATACGCAGTATTTT

d_gene: NA
j_gene: TRBJ2-7
v_gene: TRBV5-1
CDR3aa: CASNGPSDPYEQYF
CDR3nt: TGCGCCAGCAATGGGCCCTCGGATCCATACGAGCAGTACTTC

d_gene: TRBD2
j_gene: TRBJ2-5
v_gene: TRBV9
CDR3aa: CASSVLGTSGRDGETQYF
CDR3nt: TGTGCCAGCAGCGTCCTCGGGACTAGCGGGCGGGATGGGGAGACCCAGTACTTC

d_gene: NA
j_gene: TRBJ2-7
v_gene: TRBV28
CDR3aa: CASSFIRVGEQYF
CDR3nt: TGTGCCAGCAGTTTCATCAGGGTTGGCGAGCAGTACTTC

d_gene: TRBD2
j_gene: TRBJ2-1
v_gene: TRBV27
CDR3aa: CASSFGPGLEQFF
CDR3nt: TGTGCCAGCAGTTTTGGGCCGGGACTAGAGCAGTTCTTC